The rows below give T cell receptor beta chains drawn from one sample of a study of cytomegalovirus exposure and HLA in healthy donors. The repertoire was sequenced with immunoSEQ multiplex PCR; TCRdb's copy has only in-frame clones and lacks some. The repertoire has about 180,000 clones, approximately 78% of them found once; the top ten carry 2.5%. Sequencing used PBMCs. These receptors were obtained from a human donor in good health. The CDR3 runs from the conserved cysteine through the conserved F or W. Fields, in order: clone size, J gene, D gene, V gene, CDR3 DNA, CDR3 protein. The D gene is left open where the match is weak. Not all rows give a size; the values are once, few, many and, for expanded clones, a class.

abundance: .
j_gene: TRBJ2-7
d_gene: .
v_gene: TRBV11-2
CDR3nt: TGTGCCAGCAGCTTAGGTACACCCTACGAGCAGTACTTC
CDR3aa: CASSLGTPYEQYF

abundance: .
j_gene: TRBJ2-2
d_gene: TRBD2
v_gene: TRBV6-1
CDR3nt: TGTGCCAGCAGTGTTGTAGCGGGGGGGACCGGGGAGCTGTTTTTT
CDR3aa: CASSVVAGGTGELFF

abundance: .
j_gene: TRBJ2-2
d_gene: TRBD1
v_gene: TRBV7-2
CDR3nt: TGTGCCAGCAGCATTAGACAGGGGACCACCGGGGAGCTGTTTTTT
CDR3aa: CASSIRQGTTGELFF

abundance: few
j_gene: TRBJ1-2
d_gene: .
v_gene: TRBV2
CDR3nt: TGTGCCAGCAGTGAAGAGGGCAGGGACTATGGCTACACCTTC
CDR3aa: CASSEEGRDYGYTF

abundance: .
j_gene: TRBJ1-5
d_gene: TRBD1
v_gene: TRBV2
CDR3nt: TGTGCCAGCAGTAGGTTAGGGGGCGATGGGCATTTT
CDR3aa: CASSRLGGDGHF

abundance: few
j_gene: TRBJ2-5
d_gene: TRBD2
v_gene: TRBV4-2
CDR3nt: TGTGCCAGCAGCCAAGACCCGGGACTACACCAAGAGACCCAGTACTTC
CDR3aa: CASSQDPGLHQETQYF

abundance: .
j_gene: TRBJ1-1
d_gene: .
v_gene: TRBV6-5
CDR3nt: TGTGCCAGCAGTCCACACAGGGAAAACACTGAAGCTTTCTTT
CDR3aa: CASSPHRENTEAFF

abundance: .
j_gene: TRBJ1-6
d_gene: .
v_gene: TRBV2
CDR3nt: TGTGCCAGCAGTGCGGGATCACCCCTCCACTTT
CDR3aa: CASSAGSPLHF

abundance: .
j_gene: TRBJ2-1
d_gene: .
v_gene: TRBV5-3
CDR3nt: TGTGCCAGAAGCTCGGGGGAGGGGGGTAGGGACAATGAGCAGTTCTTC
CDR3aa: CARSSGEGGRDNEQFF

abundance: .
j_gene: TRBJ1-4
d_gene: TRBD1
v_gene: TRBV2
CDR3nt: TGTGCCAGCAACAGGGGCATTGGAGAAAAACTGTTTTTT
CDR3aa: CASNRGIGEKLFF

abundance: .
j_gene: TRBJ1-4
d_gene: .
v_gene: TRBV18
CDR3nt: TGTGCCAGCTCACCCACCGCCCAGGGAGAAAAACTGTTTTTT
CDR3aa: CASSPTAQGEKLFF

abundance: .
j_gene: TRBJ2-7
d_gene: .
v_gene: TRBV21-1
CDR3nt: TGTGCCAGCAGCCGTGGGGGGGAGGGGCGGGCCTCCTCCTACGAGCAGTACTTC
CDR3aa: CASSRGGEGRASSYEQYF

abundance: few
j_gene: TRBJ1-1
d_gene: .
v_gene: TRBV7-2
CDR3nt: TGTGCCAGCAGCTTAGTGGTCAGGGAACTCACTGAAGCTTTCTTT
CDR3aa: CASSLVVRELTEAFF

abundance: .
j_gene: TRBJ1-2
d_gene: .
v_gene: TRBV27
CDR3nt: TGTGCCAGCAGTTCACAGGGTTTCAATGGCTACACCTTC
CDR3aa: CASSSQGFNGYTF

abundance: .
j_gene: TRBJ2-6
d_gene: TRBD1
v_gene: TRBV7-9
CDR3nt: TGTGCCAGCTGTCCAGGGACAGGGCAAGTCTCTGGGGCCAACGTCCTGACTTTC
CDR3aa: CASCPGTGQVSGANVLTF

abundance: .
j_gene: TRBJ2-3
d_gene: TRBD2
v_gene: TRBV2
CDR3nt: TGTGCCAGCAGTCGAGCGGGGCGCACAGATACGCAGTATTTT
CDR3aa: CASSRAGRTDTQYF

abundance: .
j_gene: TRBJ2-2
d_gene: TRBD1
v_gene: TRBV18
CDR3nt: TGTGCCAGCTCCCGGACGACAGGGAGTTTTAACGCCGGGGAGCTGTTTTTT
CDR3aa: CASSRTTGSFNAGELFF